Below, one T cell receptor (beta chain) is given with its context. These data belong to a study of blood T cell repertoires in COVID-19. This CDR3 comprises 16 residues. The germline V and J ends were trimmed by 7 bases and 0 bases, with 17 bases remaining between them. Germline V gene lookup returns CDR1 MGHRA and CDR2 YSYEKL. Some clones are missing from TCRdb's copy, which holds only in-frame ones; the method was immunoSEQ multiplex PCR. Of 84,000 or so clones listed, 85% to 95% are singletons. This clonotype originated in a woman aged 55-70 years with active COVID-19. This chain uses TRBV4-1 with TRBJ2-3; D might be TRBD2 (5 bases). Material for sequencing was peripheral blood. In DNA form, the CDR3 reads TGCGCCAGCAAAGATCCCCTTGCGGGCAGCACAGATACGCAGTATTTT. Its translation is CASKDPLAGSTDTQYF.